This TCR beta chain emerged from a study of T cell responses to AZD1222 COVID-19 vaccine (dated by TCRdb to the early 2020s). Regarding the study in general: AZD1222 recipients whose second dose came at about 4 weeks and those whose second dose came at about 12 weeks were combined into one group, since spike-specific TCR depth and breadth did not differ between the two schedules. TCR sequencing covered fewer than 250 trial participants: nearly 210 given two doses of AZD1222 and 26 given two doses of MenACWY control vaccine. Trial participants were enrolled into age subgroups of 18-55, 56-69 and 70-plus years, which contained around 140, 26 and 57 TCR-sequenced participants, respectively.

Study-wide findings and limitations: The 56-69-year group was small, and its depth increase did not reach significance, likely because of low power. Conclusions about previously exposed vaccinees were limited because only six or seven AZD1222 recipients were SARS-CoV-2 seropositive at baseline. Nearly half of unique spike-specific TCRs reportedly recognized epitopes outside regions mutated in the B.1.351 and B.1.1.7 variants. Participants were mostly white British, with more females than males. The authors suggested clonal diversity may have been underestimated. After two AZD1222 doses, both the breadth and the depth of spike-specific TCRs were significantly higher than at day 0 and than in MenACWY recipients. The vaccine-associated CD4 TCRs covered the entire spike protein, and the dominant responses fell in regions 160-218 and 743-854. Because no samples from the day 14 peak response were available, repertoires could be characterized only after the peak T cell response.

The CDR3 regions of human TCRbeta chains were analyzed by immunosequencing. The authors processed their data as follows. Repertoire TCRs were matched against a reference library of SARS-CoV-2-specific TCRs generated with the MIRA antigen-specificity platform. Breadth was defined as the fraction of unique TCRs that were SARS-CoV-2-associated. Depth was defined as the fraction of total T cells that were SARS-CoV-2-associated. Each spike-specific TCR was assigned to its reactive spike region and to a CD4 or CD8 class using the MIRA data. Log10-transformed breadth and depth values were compared by one-way ANOVA with Sidak's multiple comparisons tests. TCRdb stores this immuneACCESS table with in-frame sequences only. Part of the clones is absent; in the studies checked, under half of the shortfall reflects unresolved V genes, and no reason is known for the rest. The V and J calls and clone size are taken from that table; D and trimming were inferred from the DNA. The table for this sample lists 130,000 to 150,000 clones; 92% of them were counted only once. The ten largest clones capture 1.9% of the sample.

V is clipped by 5 bases and J by 0 bases, and the sequence between their germline boundaries is 12 bases long. CDR1 SGHTA and CDR2 FQGNSA were looked up in the germline V gene. Its CDR3 holds 15 amino acids, cysteine through phenylalanine. Only CDR3 DNA is held: 45 bases, read in frame from base 1. Turning to this clone: Its antigen is still unknown. The record has no base qualities; no much larger clone is one base away.

In the paper's terms, the time point label means: baseline before first vaccination. Samples from vaccinated people were obtained from the UK trials COV001 and COV002, which included a single-blind randomized controlled phase 2/3 trial of AZD1222 (ChAdOx1 nCoV-19) in healthy adults. For TCRbeta chain sequencing, PBMC samples were collected from trial participants at day 0 and at day 28 after the second dose. This sequence originates from an adult in good health. The chain couples TRBV7-2 to TRBJ2-3; no confident D gene assignment can be made. The sample consisted of peripheral blood, taken on day 0 of AZD1222 vaccination. CDR3 region: CASSLQGSSTDTQYF. Here is the DNA: TGTGCCAGCAGCCTACAAGGATCTAGCACAGATACGCAGTATTTT. Supplemented by the reference TRBV7-2 and TRBJ2-3 proteins around the CDR3, the complete variable domain is GAGVSQSPSNKVTEKGKDVELRCDPISGHTALYWYRQSLGQGLEFLIYFQGNSAPDKSGLPSDRFSAERTGGSVSTLTIQRTQQEDSAVYLCASSLQGSSTDTQYFGPGTRLTVL.